The 27 T cell receptor beta chains given below trace back to one sample, sequenced in a study of tumor-infiltrating lymphocytes in primary liver carcinoma. TCR beta cDNA was made from 400 to 500 ng total RNA with a constant-region primer. Researchers made the TCR beta libraries by running three nested multiplex PCR rounds with slightly modified ARM-PCR. Researchers ran the first two PCR rounds for roughly 10 cycles each with TRBV1-TRBV30 forward primers and a C-beta reverse primer. TCRdb ran MiXCR on the multiplex PCR reads and lists one entry per CDR3 protein. The data show about 50,000 distinct CDR3 sequences, 70% to 80% seen once. Without any cell sorting, about 19-30 mg of bulk tissue yielded co-extracted RNA and DNA. The material sequenced was liver tumor tissue from sampling region 5. Specified subset: tumor region T5, tumor centre. These receptors were collected from a man in his forties with primary liver carcinoma and hepatitis B virus infection.

As regards this clonotype: The conserved phenylalanine or tryptophan normally closing the CDR3 is absent here, so this likely arose from a read error. The V call is TRBV29-1, the J call TRBJ2-7, with a tentative D call TRBD1 (6 bases). The V end lost 5 bases, the J end lost 9 bases, and 20 bases lay between the germline ends. The CDR3 has 13 amino acids. Per germline, CDR1 SQVTM and CDR2 ANQGSEA. The CDR3, as DNA: TGCAGCGTTTATATGGCAGGGGCTATTGGGCAGTACCTC. The encoded protein is CSVYMAGAIGQYL.

Notes on this clonotype: The junction does not match germline at one end; this may be a read error. The chain uses TRBV6-1 and TRBJ1-2; D unclear. Per germline, CDR1 MNHNS and CDR2 SASEGT. The CDR3 runs 12 residues. This chain's CDR3 is CASSAPLYAYTF. The CDR3 DNA sequence: TGTGCAAGTAGTGCCCCCCTATATGCCTACACCTTC.

This clonotype was recorded many times. This chain joins TRBV5-5 and TRBJ2-7, with D unclear. The V end lost 3 bases, the J end lost 3 bases, and 19 bases lay between the germline ends. CDR3 length: 16 residues. Per the germline V gene, CDR1 is SGHKS and CDR2 is YYEKEE (reference sequence). As DNA, the CDR3 is TGTGCCAGCAGCTCCCGTGACTCCCCGGATTACTACGAGCAGTACTTC. As protein: CASSSRDSPDYYEQYF.

A note on this clonotype: The missing conserved phenylalanine or tryptophan at the end of this CDR3 makes a read error likely. The CDR3: CASSSEAEAFL. CDR3 in DNA: TGCGCCAGCAGCTCCGAAGCTGAAGCTTTCCTT. The chain carries TRBV5-1 and TRBJ1-1, with D unresolved. The CDR3 spans 11 residues. CDR1 and CDR2 from the germline V gene are SGHRS and YFSETQ. Trimming cost V 3 bases and J 6 bases, with 6 bases left between them.

To note about this clonotype: Compared with germline, one end of the junction differs, possibly owing to a read error. The chain recombines TRBV28 with TRBJ2-7; the match to TRBD2 covers 9 bases. This CDR3 has 15 amino acids. Germline V gives CDR1 MDHEN, CDR2 SYDVKM. CDR3 coding DNA: TGTGCCAACAGTTTTAGCGGGAGCCTAAAGTACGAGCAGTACTTC. This encodes CANSFSGSLKYEQYF. Variable domain in full (rest from reference TRBV28 and TRBJ2-7): DVKVTQSSRYLVKRTGEKVFLECVQDMDHENMFWYRQDPGLGLRLIYFSYDVKMKEKGDIPEGYSVSREKKERFSLILESASTNQTSMYLCANSFSGSLKYEQYFGPGTRLTVT.

V gene TRBV29-1 combines with J gene TRBJ2-7; TRBD2 might be the D (5 bases). The CDR3 consists of 11 residues. Germline values: CDR1 SQVTM, CDR2 ANQGSEA. The germline V and J ends were trimmed by 2 bases and 13 bases, with 15 bases remaining between them. The CDR3 loop reads CSVESAGRQYV. In DNA form, the CDR3 reads TGCAGCGTTGAATCTGCGGGCCGGCAATACGTC.

The genes are TRBV5-1 and TRBJ2-3, with a possible D match to TRBD1 (6 bases). The germline V gene has CDR1 SGHRS and CDR2 YFSETQ. The CDR3 runs 14 residues. Here the CDR3 DNA reads TGCGCAGGCAGCTTGGGACACAACACAGATACGCAGTATTTT. This encodes CAGSLGHNTDTQYF.

As concerns this clonotype: The CDR3 ends on some other residue instead of the conserved phenylalanine or tryptophan, so this is likely a read error. No DNA is shown, since the ends of the CDR3 on it are uncertain; the CDR3 is the one TCRdb lists. The V gene is TRBV11-1, the J gene TRBJ2-7; whether TRBD2, the table's D call, matches the DNA was not checked. Germline lookup yields CDR1 SGHAT and CDR2 FQDESV (reference sequence). The CDR3 numbers 15 amino acids, ends counted. The CDR3 is CASSSSRDSSYEQYS.

This chain connects TRBV11-2 to TRBJ2-7; possible D gene TRBD2, 5 bases. The germline V gene encodes CDR1 SGHAT and CDR2 FQNNGV. The CDR3 covers 16 residues. Between the trimmed V and J ends, which lost 0 bases and 6 bases, there was a span of 18 bases. CDR3 coding DNA: TGTGCCAGCAGCTTAGAACCTAGCAGGAACTGGATCGAGCAGTACTTC. This gives the protein CASSLEPSRNWIEQYF.

The V and J genes are TRBV5-4 and TRBJ1-3; no definite D call. Germline V gene sequence: CDR1 SGHNT, CDR2 YYREEE (reference sequence). Trimming stripped 4 bases from V and 0 bases from J, with 14 bases between. The length of the CDR3 is 16 residues. CDR3 nucleotides: TGTGCCAGCAGCCCGAAAGGCCCCGTCTCTGGAAACACCATATATTTT. Amino acids: CASSPKGPVSGNTIYF.

This chain uses TRBV11-2 with TRBJ2-5; 8 bases align to TRBD1. Germline V lookup: CDR1 SGHAT, CDR2 FQNNGV. CDR3 length: 13 residues. J was trimmed by 5 bases and V by 10 bases; bases with no gene match: 9. CDR3 sequence: CANGQGLQETQYF. The DNA of the CDR3 is TGTGCCAACGGACAGGGACTGCAGGAGACCCAGTACTTC.

This chain links TRBV7-8 with TRBJ2-5; the match to TRBD1 covers 8 bases. J lost 5 bases, V lost 7 bases, and 9 bases had no gene match. The CDR3 is 14 residues long. Germline V gives CDR1 SGHVS, CDR2 FQNEAQ. The CDR3 nucleotides read TGTGCCAGCATCATCACAGGGGGTAGGGAGACCCAGTACTTC. This encodes CASIITGGRETQYF.

For this clonotype: This could be a read error, since a much larger clone is one nucleotide away. The CDR3 loop is CATSAVPSGRNTDTQYF. The CDR3 DNA reads TGTGCCACCAGTGCTGTACCTAGCGGGAGAAACACAGATACGCAGTATTTT. The rearrangement links TRBV24-1 to TRBJ2-3; 10 bases are shared with TRBD2. The germline gives CDR1 KGHDR, CDR2 SFDVKD. J was trimmed by 2 bases and V by 5 bases; bases with no gene match: 9. The CDR3 runs 17 residues.

About this clonotype itself: This could be a read error, since a much larger clone is one nucleotide away. The chain couples TRBV7-9 to TRBJ2-7; 9 bases agree with TRBD1. V lost 5 bases to trimming and J lost 6 bases; unmatched junction nucleotides: 8. The CDR3 runs to 14 residues. The V gene's germline CDR1 is SEHNR and CDR2 FQNEAQ (reference sequence). In DNA, the CDR3 is TGTGCCAGCAGCCGGGGACAGGGTGAACGCGAGCAGTACTTC. Protein sequence: CASSRGQGEREQYF. Looking up the rest from reference TRBV7-9 and TRBJ2-7 gives the full variable domain: DTGVSQNPRHKITKRGQNVTFRCDPISEHNRLYWYRQTLGQGPEFLTYFQNEAQLEKSRLLSDRFSAERPKGSFSTLEIQRTEQGDSAMYLCASSRGQGEREQYFGPGTRLTVT.

About this clonotype itself: The CDR3 does not close with the conserved phenylalanine or tryptophan, likely indicating a read error. This sequence joins TRBV11-1 and TRBJ2-2; D remains unclear. The CDR3 has 15 residues. Germline V gene lookup returns CDR1 SGHAT and CDR2 FQDESV (reference sequence). The CDR3 DNA reads TGTGCCAGGAGCTTAGTAAAGGGAAATACCGGGGAGCTGTTTTTA. This codes for CARSLVKGNTGELFL.

Judged by abundance, this clonotype is medium-sized. V and J are TRBV29-1 and TRBJ2-5; possibly TRBD1 for D (5 bases). Between the trimmed V and J ends, which lost 4 bases and 5 bases, there was a span of 11 bases. CDR3 length: 12 residues. In germline, CDR1 is SQVTM, CDR2 ANQGSEA. DNA of the CDR3: TGCAGCGTTGCGAACAGGCAGGAGACCCAGTACTTC. Translated: CSVANRQETQYF.

A word on this clonotype: At one boundary the junction diverges from the germline segment, which might be a read error. The chain combines TRBV11-3 with TRBJ1-5; D may be TRBD1 (5 bases). The CDR3 length is 16 residues. Germline V gives CDR1 SGHNT, CDR2 YENEEA. The CDR3 sequence: CASSDRQRGSNQPQHF. The CDR3 region has the DNA TGTGCCAGTAGCGACCGACAGCGGGGGTCCAATCAGCCCCAGCATTTC.

This clonotype was observed once. Germline is not matched at one junction end, which may reflect a read error. V gene TRBV28 combines with J gene TRBJ1-2, with 7 bases lining up with TRBD1. Germline-derived CDR1 and CDR2 are MDHEN and SYDVKM. There are 13 residues in the CDR3. The CDR3 loop is CASSLEGASGYIF. In nucleotides, the CDR3 is TGTGCCAGCAGTTTGGAGGGGGCTTCTGGTTACATCTTC.

This clonotype has just one count. No conserved phenylalanine or tryptophan ends this CDR3, so it is likely a read error. The chain links TRBV11-2 to TRBJ1-4, with D uncertain. Trimming removed 1 base from V and 7 bases from J, with 10 bases in between. CDR3 length equals 14 residues. Looked up from germline, CDR1 is SGHAT and CDR2 is FQNNGV. The CDR3 DNA is TGTGCCAGCAGCTTAGGGCATGAGGCTGAAAAACTGTTTCTT. Translating gives CASSLGHEAEKLFL.

By its share, this clonotype is medium-sized (0.01 to 0.1%). V usage is TRBV4-2 and J usage is TRBJ1-4; D unclear. The germline V gene has CDR1 LGHNA and CDR2 YNFKEQ. V gave up 3 bases and J gave up 7 bases, with 9 bases separating them. The CDR3 length is 13 residues. The CDR3 DNA reads TGTGCCAGCAGCCAGCCCCACCGTGAAAAACTGTTTTTT. The encoded protein is CASSQPHREKLFF.

About this clonotype: One end of the junction does not line up with germline, which may come from a read error. The chain uses TRBV5-1 and TRBJ2-2; TRBD2 matches at 8 bases. CDR1 is SGHRS, CDR2 YFSETQ, per germline. CDR3 length: 17 amino acids. The CDR3 loop reads CTSSLETSERNTGELFF. The CDR3 nucleotides read TGCACCAGCAGCTTGGAGACTAGCGAGAGAAACACCGGGGAGCTGTTTTTT.

This clonotype is classed as medium-sized (0.01 to 0.1%). The CDR3 nucleotides are TGTGCCAGCAGATTCGGGACAGGGGGCCATCAGCCCCAGCATTTT. Protein product: CASRFGTGGHQPQHF. The rearrangement joins TRBV12-3 or TRBV12-4 to TRBJ1-5, with TRBD1 identical over 12 bases. CDR3 length: 15 amino acids. Losses at the gene ends were 6 bases for V and 5 bases for J; bases not matched to a gene: 5.

As concerns this clonotype: Compared with germline, one end of the junction differs, possibly owing to a read error. The rearrangement uses TRBV11-2 and TRBJ2-7, with TRBD2 matching 12 bases. Germline values: CDR1 SGHAT, CDR2 FQNNGV. The CDR3 covers 14 residues. The DNA of the CDR3 is TGTGCCATCAGCTTACTAGCGGGGGGCTACGAGCAATACTTC. Translation: CAISLLAGGYEQYF. Full variable domain (outside the CDR3, taken from reference TRBV11-2 and TRBJ2-7): EAGVAQSPRYKIIEKRQSVAFWCNPISGHATLYWYQQILGQGPKLLIQFQNNGVVDDSQLPKDRFSAERLKGVDSTLKIQPAKLEDSAVYLCAISLLAGGYEQYFGPGTRLTVT.

With respect to this clonotype: Germline and junction disagree at one end, which may indicate a read error. The chain joins TRBV6-2 or TRBV6-3 to TRBJ2-2; D is perhaps TRBD2 (6 bases). The CDR3 has 16 amino acids. Germline V gene data show CDR1 as MNHEY and CDR2 as SVGEGT. Written as DNA, the CDR3 is TGTGCCAACAGTTACTCTGCGGGAACGAACACTGGGGAGCTGTTTTTT. Translating it yields CANSYSAGTNTGELFF.

This chain links TRBV12-3 or TRBV12-4 with TRBJ1-1; D unclear. This CDR3 is built from 14 residues. Trimming pared 7 bases from V and 2 bases from J, leaving 14 bases between. CDR3 in amino acids: CASTPGRHNTEAFF. In DNA, the CDR3 is TGTGCCAGCACCCCCGGACGACATAACACTGAAGCTTTCTTT.

Written as DNA, the CDR3 is TGTGCTGGCAGGCCCGGACTCTCCTACGAGCAGTACTTC. Translating gives CAGRPGLSYEQYF. The chain joins TRBV6-5 to TRBJ2-7; possibly TRBD2 for D (5 bases). The CDR3 extends over 13 amino acids. CDR1 is MNHEY and CDR2 is SVGAGI in the germline V gene.

Of note for this clonotype: The germline gene is not matched at one end of the junction; a read error may be the cause. The V and J genes are TRBV12-3 or TRBV12-4 and TRBJ1-5, with D possibly TRBD1 on 5 matching bases. The CDR3 extends over 15 amino acids. The CDR3 bases are TGTGCCAGCACGCGGGGCACAGCTATAAATCAGCCCCACCATTTT. It is translated as CASTRGTAINQPHHF.